This T cell receptor beta chain was sequenced for a study of graft-versus-host responses after intestinal transplantation. This CDR3 has 13 amino acids. The germline V and J ends were trimmed by 4 bases and 8 bases, with 13 bases remaining between them. The germline CDR1 and CDR2 sequences are SGHRS and YFSETQ. The data were produced by immunoSEQ multiplex PCR, yet TCRdb's version contains in-frame clones alone and is incomplete. The data show under 9,500 clones, around 74% seen once. Lamina propria and intraepithelial lymphocytes were released by processing graft tissue. This chain connects TRBV5-1 to TRBJ2-1; possible D gene TRBD2, 7 bases. The specimen comprised ileum tissue, sampled about 490 days after intestinal transplant. The receptor was derived from a human patient who received an intestinal transplant, so some T cells may come from the graft donor. CDR3 coding DNA: TGCGCCAGCAGCCCGGGCGGGGGCGATGAGCAGTTCTTC. Its protein product is CASSPGGGDEQFF.